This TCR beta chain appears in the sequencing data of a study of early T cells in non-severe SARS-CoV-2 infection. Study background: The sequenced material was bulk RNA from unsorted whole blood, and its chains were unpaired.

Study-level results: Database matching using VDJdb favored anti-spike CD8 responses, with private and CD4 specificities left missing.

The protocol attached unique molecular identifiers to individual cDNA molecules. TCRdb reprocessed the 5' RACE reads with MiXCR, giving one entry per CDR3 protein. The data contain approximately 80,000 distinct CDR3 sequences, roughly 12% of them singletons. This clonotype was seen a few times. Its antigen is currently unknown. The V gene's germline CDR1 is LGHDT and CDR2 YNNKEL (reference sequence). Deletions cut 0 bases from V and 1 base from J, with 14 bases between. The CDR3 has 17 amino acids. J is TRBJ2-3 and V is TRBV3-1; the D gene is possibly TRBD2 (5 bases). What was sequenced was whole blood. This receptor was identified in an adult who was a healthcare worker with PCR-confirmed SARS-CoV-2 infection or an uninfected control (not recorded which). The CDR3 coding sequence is TGTGCCAGCAGCCAAGATCTACGGGCCGGGGGCACAGATACGCAGTATTTT. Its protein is CASSQDLRAGGTDTQYF.